This T cell receptor (beta chain) appears in the sequencing data of a study of blood T cell repertoires in COVID-19. Study summary: Material from acute and convalescent COVID-19 was sourced from the United States, Italy and Spain.

Participants were aged about 18 to 100 years, lived in 20 to 25 US areas, and enrolled virtually. Donors in Cohort 3 counted as recovered after two negative PCRs, clearance, or symptom resolution. The assay was immunoSEQ multiplex PCR, and TCRdb's table has in-frame clones only and misses some. The table includes 200,000 to 250,000 clones, around 90% detected once. Germline V gene sequence: CDR1 DFQATT, CDR2 SNEGSKA (reference sequence). The CDR3 is 13 amino acids. V was trimmed by 3 bases and J by 0 bases, leaving 8 bases between them. The sample comprised PBMCs or T cells enriched from blood (not recorded which). The receptor was isolated from a man aged 30-40 years who had recovered from COVID-19. The V call is TRBV20-1, the J call TRBJ1-2; D unresolved. CDR3 loop: CSASGPANYGYTF. Here the CDR3 DNA reads TGCAGTGCTAGTGGGCCCGCTAACTATGGCTACACCTTC.